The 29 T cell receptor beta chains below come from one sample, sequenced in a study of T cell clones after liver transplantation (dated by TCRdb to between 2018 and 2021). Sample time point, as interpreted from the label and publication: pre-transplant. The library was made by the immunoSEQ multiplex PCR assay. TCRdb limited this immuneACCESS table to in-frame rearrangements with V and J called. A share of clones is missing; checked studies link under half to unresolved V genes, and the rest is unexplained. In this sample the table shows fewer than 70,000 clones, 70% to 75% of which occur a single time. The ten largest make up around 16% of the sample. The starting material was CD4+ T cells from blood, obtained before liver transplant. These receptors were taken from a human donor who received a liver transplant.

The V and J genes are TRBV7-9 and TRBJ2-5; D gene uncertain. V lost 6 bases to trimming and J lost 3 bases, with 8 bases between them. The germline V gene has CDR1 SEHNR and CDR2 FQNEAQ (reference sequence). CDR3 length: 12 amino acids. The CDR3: CASRFRKETQYF. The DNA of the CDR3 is TGTGCCAGCAGATTCAGGAAAGAGACCCAGTACTTC.

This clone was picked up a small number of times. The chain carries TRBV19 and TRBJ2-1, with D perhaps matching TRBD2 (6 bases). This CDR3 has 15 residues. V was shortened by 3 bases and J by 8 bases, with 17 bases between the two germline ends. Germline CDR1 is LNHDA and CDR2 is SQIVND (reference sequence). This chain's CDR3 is CASSIRDPRRDEQFF. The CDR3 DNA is TGTGCCAGTAGTATCAGGGACCCACGGAGGGATGAGCAGTTCTTC.

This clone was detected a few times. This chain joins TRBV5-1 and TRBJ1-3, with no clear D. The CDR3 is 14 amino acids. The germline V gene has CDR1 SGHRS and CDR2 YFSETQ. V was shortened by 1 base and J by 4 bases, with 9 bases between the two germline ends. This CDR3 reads CASSLQSEGNTIYF. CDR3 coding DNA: TGCGCCAGCAGCTTGCAGTCGGAGGGAAACACCATATATTTT. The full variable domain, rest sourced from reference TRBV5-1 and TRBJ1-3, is KAGVTQTPRYLIKTRGQQVTLSCSPISGHRSVSWYQQTPGQGLQFLFEYFSETQRNKGNFPGRFSGRQFSNSRSEMNVSTLELGDSALYLCASSLQSEGNTIYFGEGSWLTVV.

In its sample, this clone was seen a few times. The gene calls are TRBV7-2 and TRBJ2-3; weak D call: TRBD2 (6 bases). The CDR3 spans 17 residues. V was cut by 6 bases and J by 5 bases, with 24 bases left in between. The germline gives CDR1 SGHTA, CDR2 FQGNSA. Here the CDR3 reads CASSLYPGVVVEDTQYF. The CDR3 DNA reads TGTGCCAGCAGTCTTTACCCGGGAGTAGTCGTAGAAGATACGCAGTATTTT.

The CDR3 is CSLWDRGTGEQYF. For the CDR3, the DNA is TGCAGCCTATGGGACAGGGGGACTGGGGAGCAGTACTTC. The chain recombines TRBV29-1 with TRBJ2-7; 11 bases are a match to TRBD1. V dropped 8 bases and J dropped 7; count of bases not matched to a gene: 10. CDR3 length: 13 residues. Germline CDR1 and CDR2: SQVTM and ANQGSEA.

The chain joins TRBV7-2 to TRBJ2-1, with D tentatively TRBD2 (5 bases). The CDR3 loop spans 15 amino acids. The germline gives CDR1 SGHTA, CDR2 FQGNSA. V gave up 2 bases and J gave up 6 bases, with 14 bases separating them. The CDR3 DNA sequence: TGTGCCAGCAGCTTATCAGCTAGCACCTTCAATGAGCAGTTCTTC. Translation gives CASSLSASTFNEQFF.

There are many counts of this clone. The CDR3 loop is CASLENPAGEKLFF. The CDR3, as DNA: TGTGCCAGCCTAGAAAACCCAGCGGGAGAAAAACTGTTTTTT. The V call is TRBV2, the J call TRBJ1-4; D is undetermined. This CDR3 has 14 residues. Looked up from germline, CDR1 is SNHLY and CDR2 is FYNNEI. Trimming stripped 8 bases from V and 8 bases from J, with 18 bases between. The full variable domain, completed using reference TRBV2 and TRBJ1-4, is EPEVTQTPSHQVTQMGQEVILRCVPISNHLYFYWYRQILGQKVEFLVSFYNNEISEKSEIFDDQFSVERPDGSNFTLKIRSTKLEDSAMYFCASLENPAGEKLFFGSGTQLSVL.

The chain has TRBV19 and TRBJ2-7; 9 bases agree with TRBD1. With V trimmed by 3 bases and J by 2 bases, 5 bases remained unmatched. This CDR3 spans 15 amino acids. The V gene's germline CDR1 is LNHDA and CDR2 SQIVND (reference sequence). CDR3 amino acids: CASSIRQGVTYEQYF. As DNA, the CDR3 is TGTGCCAGTAGTATCCGACAGGGGGTAACCTACGAGCAGTACTTC.

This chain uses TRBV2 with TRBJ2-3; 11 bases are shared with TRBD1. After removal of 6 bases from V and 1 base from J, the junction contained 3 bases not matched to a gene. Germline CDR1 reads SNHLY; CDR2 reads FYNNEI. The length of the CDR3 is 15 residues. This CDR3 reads CASRGQGEGTDTQYF. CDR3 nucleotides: TGTGCCAGCAGGGGACAGGGGGAAGGCACAGATACGCAGTATTTT.

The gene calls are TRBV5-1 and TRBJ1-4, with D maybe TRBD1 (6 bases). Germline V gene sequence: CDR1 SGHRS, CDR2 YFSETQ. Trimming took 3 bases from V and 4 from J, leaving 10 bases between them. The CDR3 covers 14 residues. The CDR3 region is CASSWAGDNEKLFF. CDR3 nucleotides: TGCGCCAGCAGCTGGGCAGGGGATAATGAAAAACTGTTTTTT.

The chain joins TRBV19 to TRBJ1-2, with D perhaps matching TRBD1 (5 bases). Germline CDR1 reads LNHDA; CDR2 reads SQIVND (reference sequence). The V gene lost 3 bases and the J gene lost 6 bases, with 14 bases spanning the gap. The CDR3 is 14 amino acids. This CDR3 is CASSIRGMLDGYTF. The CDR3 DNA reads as TGTGCCAGTAGTATTCGGGGGATGTTGGATGGCTACACCTTC.

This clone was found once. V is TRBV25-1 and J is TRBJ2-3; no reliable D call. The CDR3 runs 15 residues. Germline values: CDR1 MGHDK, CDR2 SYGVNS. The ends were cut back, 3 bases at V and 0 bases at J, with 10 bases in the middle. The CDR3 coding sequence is TGTGCCAGCAGTGACCAGCGTTGGAGCACAGATACGCAGTATTTT. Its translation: CASSDQRWSTDTQYF. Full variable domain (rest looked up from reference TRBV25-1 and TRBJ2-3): EADIYQTPRYLVIGTGKKITLECSQTMGHDKMYWYQQDPGMELHLIHYSYGVNSTEKGDLSSESTVSRIRTEHFPLTLESARPSHTSQYLCASSDQRWSTDTQYFGPGTRLTVL.

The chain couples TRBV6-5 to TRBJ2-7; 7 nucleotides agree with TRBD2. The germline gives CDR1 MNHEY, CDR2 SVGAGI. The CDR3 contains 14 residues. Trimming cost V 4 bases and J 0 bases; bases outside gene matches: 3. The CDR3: CASSWGGASYEQYF. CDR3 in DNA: TGTGCCAGCAGTTGGGGAGGGGCCTCCTACGAGCAGTACTTC.

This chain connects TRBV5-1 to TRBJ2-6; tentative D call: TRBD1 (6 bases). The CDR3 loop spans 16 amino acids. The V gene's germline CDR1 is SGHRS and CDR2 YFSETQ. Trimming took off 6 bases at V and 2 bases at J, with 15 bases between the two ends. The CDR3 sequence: CASTFGGGTGANVLTF. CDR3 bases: TGCGCCAGCACCTTCGGTGGGGGCACTGGGGCCAACGTCCTGACTTTC. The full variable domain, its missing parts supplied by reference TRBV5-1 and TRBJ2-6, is KAGVTQTPRYLIKTRGQQVTLSCSPISGHRSVSWYQQTPGQGLQFLFEYFSETQRNKGNFPGRFSGRQFSNSRSEMNVSTLELGDSALYLCASTFGGGTGANVLTFGAGSRLTVL.

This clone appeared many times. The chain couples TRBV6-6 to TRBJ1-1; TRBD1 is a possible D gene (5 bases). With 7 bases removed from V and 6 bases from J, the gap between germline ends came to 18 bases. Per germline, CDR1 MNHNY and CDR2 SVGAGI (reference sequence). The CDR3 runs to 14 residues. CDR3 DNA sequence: TGTGCCAGCAACCAAGCGCAGGGTATACCTGAAGCTTTCTTT. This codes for CASNQAQGIPEAFF.

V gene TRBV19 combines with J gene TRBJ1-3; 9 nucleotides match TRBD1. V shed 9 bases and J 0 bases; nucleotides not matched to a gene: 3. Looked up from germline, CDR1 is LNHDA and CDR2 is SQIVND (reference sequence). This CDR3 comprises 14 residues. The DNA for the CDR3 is TGTGCCAGCGGACAGGGGCACTCTGGAAACACCATATATTTT. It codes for CASGQGHSGNTIYF.

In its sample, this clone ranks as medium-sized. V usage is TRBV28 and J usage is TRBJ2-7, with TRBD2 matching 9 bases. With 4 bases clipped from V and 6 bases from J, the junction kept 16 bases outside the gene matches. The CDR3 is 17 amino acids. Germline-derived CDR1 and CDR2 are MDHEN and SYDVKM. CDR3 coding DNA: TGTGCCAGCAGTTCTTCACTCAGCGGGGGGCTTGCGGCCGAGCAGTACTTC. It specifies CASSSSLSGGLAAEQYF.

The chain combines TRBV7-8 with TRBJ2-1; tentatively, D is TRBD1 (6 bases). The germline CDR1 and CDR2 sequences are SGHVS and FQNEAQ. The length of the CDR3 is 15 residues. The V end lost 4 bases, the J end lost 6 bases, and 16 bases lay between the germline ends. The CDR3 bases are TGTGCCAGCAGCTCAATAACCGGGACATTCAATGAGCAGTTCTTC. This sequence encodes CASSSITGTFNEQFF. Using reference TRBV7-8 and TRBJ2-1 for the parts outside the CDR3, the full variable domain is GAGVSQSPRYKVAKRGQDVALRCDPISGHVSLFWYQQALGQGPEFLTYFQNEAQLDKSGLPSDRFFAERPEGSVSTLKIQRTQQEDSAVYLCASSSITGTFNEQFFGPGTRLTVL.

The CDR3 DNA follows: TGTGCCAGCAAGTTCCGACTAGCGGGGGTTTCGGATACGCAGTATTTT. Translation: CASKFRLAGVSDTQYF. J is TRBJ2-3 and V is TRBV2, with 12 bases aligning to TRBD2. The CDR3 totals 16 residues. Looked up from germline, CDR1 is SNHLY and CDR2 is FYNNEI. With V trimmed by 7 bases and J by 6 bases, 11 bases remained unmatched.

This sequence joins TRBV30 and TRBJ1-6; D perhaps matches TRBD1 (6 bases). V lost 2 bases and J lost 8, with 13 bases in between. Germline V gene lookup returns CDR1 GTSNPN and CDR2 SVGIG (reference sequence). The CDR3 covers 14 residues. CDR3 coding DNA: TGTGCCTGGAGTAGAAGGACAGCCTATTCACCCCTCCACTTT. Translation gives CAWSRRTAYSPLHF.

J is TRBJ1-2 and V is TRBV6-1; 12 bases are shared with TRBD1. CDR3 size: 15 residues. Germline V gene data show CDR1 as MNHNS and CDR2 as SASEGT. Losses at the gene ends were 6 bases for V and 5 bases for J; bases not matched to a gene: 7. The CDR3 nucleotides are TGTGCCAGCAGGGGGACAGGGGGCTATGAATATGGCTACACCTTC. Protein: CASRGTGGYEYGYTF.

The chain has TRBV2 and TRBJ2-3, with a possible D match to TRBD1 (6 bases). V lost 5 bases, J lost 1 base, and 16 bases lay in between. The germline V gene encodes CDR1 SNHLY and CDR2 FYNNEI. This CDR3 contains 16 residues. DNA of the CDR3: TGTGCCAGCAGTAAAAATCGGGACATAGGCACAGATACGCAGTATTTT. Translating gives CASSKNRDIGTDTQYF. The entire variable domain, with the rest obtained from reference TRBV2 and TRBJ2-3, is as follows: EPEVTQTPSHQVTQMGQEVILRCVPISNHLYFYWYRQILGQKVEFLVSFYNNEISEKSEIFDDQFSVERPDGSNFTLKIRSTKLEDSAMYFCASSKNRDIGTDTQYFGPGTRLTVL.

CDR3 loop: CASSFQPGQTSGNTIYF. The CDR3, as DNA: TGTGCCAGCAGTTTCCAACCGGGACAGACCTCTGGAAACACCATATATTTT. The rearrangement uses TRBV7-8 and TRBJ1-3; 7 bases line up with TRBD1. Looked up from germline, CDR1 is SGHVS and CDR2 is FQNEAQ. V lost 6 bases to trimming and J lost 0 bases; unmatched junction nucleotides: 11. This CDR3 is built from 17 residues.

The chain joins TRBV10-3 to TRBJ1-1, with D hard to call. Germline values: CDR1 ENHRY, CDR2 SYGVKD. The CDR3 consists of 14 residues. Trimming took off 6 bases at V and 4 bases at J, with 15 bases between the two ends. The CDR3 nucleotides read TGTGCCATCAGCCCAGGAATGTCGGCCACTGAAGCTTTCTTT. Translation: CAISPGMSATEAFF.

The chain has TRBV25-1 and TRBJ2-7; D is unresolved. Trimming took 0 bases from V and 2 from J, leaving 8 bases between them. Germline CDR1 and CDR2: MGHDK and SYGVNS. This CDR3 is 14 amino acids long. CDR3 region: CASSEYSSTYEQYF. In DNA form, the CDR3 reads TGTGCCAGCAGTGAATATAGCAGTACCTACGAGCAGTACTTC.

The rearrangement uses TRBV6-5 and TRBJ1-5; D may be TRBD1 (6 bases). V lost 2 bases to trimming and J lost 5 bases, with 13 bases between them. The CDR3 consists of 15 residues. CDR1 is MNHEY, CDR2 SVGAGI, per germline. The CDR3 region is CASSYDRRGYQPQHF. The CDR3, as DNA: TGTGCCAGCAGTTACGACAGGCGGGGGTATCAGCCCCAGCATTTT.

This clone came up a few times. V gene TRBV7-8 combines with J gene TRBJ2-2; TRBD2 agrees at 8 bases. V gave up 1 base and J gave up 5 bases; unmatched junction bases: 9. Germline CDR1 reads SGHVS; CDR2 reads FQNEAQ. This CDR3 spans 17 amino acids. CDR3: CASSLEGRSSGTGELFF. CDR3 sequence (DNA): TGTGCCAGCAGCTTAGAGGGTCGGTCTAGCGGGACCGGGGAGCTGTTTTTT.

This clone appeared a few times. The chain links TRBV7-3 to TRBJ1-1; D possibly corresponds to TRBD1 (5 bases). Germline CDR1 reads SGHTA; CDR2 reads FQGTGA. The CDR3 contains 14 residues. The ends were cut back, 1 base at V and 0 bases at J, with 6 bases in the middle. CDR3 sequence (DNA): TGTGCCAGCAGCTTAAGCAGGGTGAACACTGAAGCTTTCTTT. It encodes CASSLSRVNTEAFF.

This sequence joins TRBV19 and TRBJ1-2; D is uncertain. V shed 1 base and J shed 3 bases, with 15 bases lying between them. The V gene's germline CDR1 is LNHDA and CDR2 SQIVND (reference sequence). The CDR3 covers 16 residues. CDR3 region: CASSIARVSGDYGYTF. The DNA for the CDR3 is TGTGCCAGTAGTATAGCCCGGGTCTCCGGCGACTATGGCTACACCTTC.